These 24 T cell receptor beta chains share one sample of origin, sequenced in a study of T-cell reconstitution after alpha-beta-depleted transplantation in children listed by TCRdb under 2016. Receptor amplification or capture employed PCR. The instrument given in TCRdb is Illumina HiSeq 2500. Molecular barcoding was employed in the preparation of TCR libraries, with unique molecular identifiers being used to normalize TCRbeta repertoire quantification. Starting from the raw public reads, TCRdb applied fastp trimming at Q25, assembled clones with MiXCR and retained in-frame beta chains. Under each unique CDR3 protein, matching rows form one entry showing the most common genes and DNA. Within this sample are hundreds of thousands of distinct CDR3 sequences, with approximately 12% of them counted one time only. The ten largest clones capture roughly 2.6% of the sample. This specimen consisted of PBMCs from the stem cell graft donor, obtained from the stem cell graft. The receptors originated from a human donor who donated a stem cell graft to a child with acute lymphoblastic leukemia.

This clonotype came up many times. The chain combines TRBV28 with TRBJ1-1, with D maybe TRBD1 (5 bases). The germline CDR1 and CDR2 sequences are MDHEN and SYDVKM. Trimming left V 4 bases short and J 6 bases short, with 6 bases between. The length of the CDR3 is 11 residues. The CDR3 sequence is CASSWGAEAFF. The CDR3 DNA follows: TGTGCCAGCAGTTGGGGGGCTGAAGCTTTCTTT.

There are many counts of this clonotype. The chain couples TRBV19 to TRBJ2-1; D remains ambiguous. This CDR3 has 12 amino acids. Trimming pared 7 bases from V and 1 base from J, leaving 5 bases between. CDR1 is LNHDA and CDR2 is SQIVND in the germline V gene (reference sequence). CDR3 loop: CASTDSYNEQFF. In DNA form, the CDR3 reads TGTGCCAGTACCGATTCCTACAATGAGCAGTTCTTC.

In this sample, this clonotype turned up many times. V gene TRBV4-3 combines with J gene TRBJ2-5; possible D gene TRBD2, 6 bases. The germline V and J ends were trimmed by 0 bases and 4 bases, with 9 bases remaining between them. Germline-derived CDR1 and CDR2 are LGHNA and YSLEER. CDR3 length: 14 amino acids. The CDR3 here is CASSQERGGETQYF. CDR3 sequence (DNA): TGCGCCAGCAGCCAAGAGAGGGGAGGAGAGACCCAGTACTTC.

There are many counts of this clonotype. The chain employs TRBV7-6 and TRBJ1-3, with a weak D call TRBD1 (5 bases). This CDR3 is 13 amino acids long. Trimming took off 5 bases at V and 9 bases at J, with 14 bases between the two ends. CDR1 is SGHVS and CDR2 is FNYEAQ in the germline V gene. The CDR3: CASSQITGGTIYF. In DNA form, the CDR3 reads TGTGCCAGCAGCCAAATCACAGGTGGCACCATATATTTT.

The chain combines TRBV12-3 or TRBV12-4 with TRBJ2-1, with 14 positions matching TRBD2. Trimming removed 3 bases from V and 9 bases from J; junction bases left unmatched: 4. CDR3 length equals 15 residues. As DNA, the CDR3 is TGTGCCAGCAGTTTGACTAGCGGGAGGGTGGGTGAGCAGTTCTTC. Translation gives CASSLTSGRVGEQFF.

This clonotype has a count of ten or more. The J gene is TRBJ1-5, the V gene TRBV6-5; 7 bases map to TRBD1. The CDR3 loop spans 14 amino acids. Germline values: CDR1 MNHEY, CDR2 SVGAGI. Unmatched junction bases numbered 1, after V lost 2 bases and J lost 3 bases. The CDR3 region has the DNA TGTGCCAGCAGTTACCAGGGGGTCAATCAGCCCCAGCATTTT. This gives the protein CASSYQGVNQPQHF.

This clonotype was counted many times. The J gene is TRBJ2-1, the V gene TRBV29-1; 8 positions match TRBD2. This CDR3 spans 17 amino acids. Unmatched junction bases numbered 17, after V lost 6 bases and J lost 4 bases. Germline CDR1 reads SQVTM; CDR2 reads ANQGSEA. In DNA, the CDR3 is TGCAGCGTGACCCCGGGCCGAGCGGGAGTTACTTACAATGAGCAGTTCTTC. This codes for CSVTPGRAGVTYNEQFF.

This clonotype was recorded a few times. The chain has TRBV7-9 and TRBJ2-6; no firm D call. The CDR3 has 17 residues. The V end was cut by 3 bases, the J end by 2 bases, with 14 bases between. Germline CDR1 is SEHNR and CDR2 is FQNEAQ (reference sequence). The CDR3 DNA sequence: TGTGCCAGCAGCTTTGAGGTCCGCCAGGCTGGGGCCAACGTCCTGACTTTC. It encodes CASSFEVRQAGANVLTF.

By share, this clonotype counts as medium-sized. The chain has TRBV20-1 and TRBJ2-2; 7 bases agree with TRBD2. J was trimmed by 1 base and V by 0 bases; bases with no gene match: 8. Germline V CDR1 and CDR2: DFQATT, SNEGSKA (reference sequence). The CDR3 contains 17 residues. CDR3 nucleotide sequence: TGCAGTGCTAGAGATTTGGCTAGCGGTGAGAACACCGGGGAGCTGTTTTTT. This translates into CSARDLASGENTGELFF.

This clonotype was picked up many times. The chain uses TRBV10-3 and TRBJ1-1; D possibly corresponds to TRBD1 (6 bases). The CDR3 loop spans 14 amino acids. V lost 9 bases and J lost 2, with 16 bases in between. Germline CDR1 ENHRY, CDR2 SYGVKD. Here the CDR3 DNA reads TGTGCCATGACACAGGGTGAGGGTAACACTGAAGCTTTCTTT. This gives the protein CAMTQGEGNTEAFF.

This clonotype was counted at least ten times. This chain links TRBV5-4 with TRBJ2-7, with 7 bases aligning to TRBD2. CDR1 and CDR2 from the germline V gene are SGHNT and YYREEE (reference sequence). After removal of 3 bases from V and 0 bases from J, the junction contained 18 bases not matched to a gene. This CDR3 is built from 19 residues. CDR3 DNA: TGTGCCAGCAGCTGGATCGTTGGCGGGAGCGATGCGTACTCCTACGAGCAGTACTTC. Protein sequence: CASSWIVGGSDAYSYEQYF.

A few counts support this clonotype. The chain uses TRBV4-3 and TRBJ2-7; 12 bases line up with TRBD2. Germline V gene sequence: CDR1 LGHNA, CDR2 YSLEER. V was clipped by 3 bases and J by 5 bases; unmatched bases: 5. This CDR3 has 15 amino acids. The CDR3 region has the DNA TGCGCCAGCAGCCAGACTAGCGGGAGCGTCGACGAGCAGTACTTC. Encoded protein: CASSQTSGSVDEQYF.

This clonotype was seen a few times. The rearrangement links TRBV7-8 to TRBJ2-1, with D maybe TRBD2 (5 bases). V gave up 5 bases and J gave up 9 bases, with 20 bases separating them. The CDR3 consists of 15 residues. The germline V gene encodes CDR1 SGHVS and CDR2 FQNEAQ. CDR3: CASSGEFDASGEQFF. DNA of the CDR3: TGTGCCAGCAGCGGGGAGTTCGACGCCTCGGGTGAGCAGTTCTTC.

This rearrangement joins TRBV7-9 to TRBJ1-1; D remains ambiguous. Trimming took off 0 bases at V and 6 bases at J, with 11 bases between the two ends. Germline V gives CDR1 SEHNR, CDR2 FQNEAQ (reference sequence). The CDR3 has 14 residues. The chain's CDR3 is CASSLAVETAEAFF. CDR3 bases: TGTGCCAGCAGCTTAGCGGTGGAAACCGCTGAAGCTTTCTTT.

This clonotype was recorded at least ten times. The chain uses TRBV7-9 and TRBJ1-1, with 8 bases matching TRBD1. V lost 5 bases to trimming and J lost 11 bases; unmatched junction nucleotides: 7. The germline gives CDR1 SEHNR, CDR2 FQNEAQ (reference sequence). The CDR3 consists of 12 residues. CDR3 coding DNA: TGTGCCAGCAGCCAGGACAGGGTTAGGGCTTTCTTT. Its translation: CASSQDRVRAFF.

This clonotype has a count of ten or more. The chain links TRBV12-3 or TRBV12-4 to TRBJ2-1, with D uncertain. Trimming left V 5 bases short and J 8 bases short, with 7 bases between. CDR3 length: 11 residues. DNA for the CDR3: TGTGCCAGCAGTGTCCAGGATGAGCAGTTCTTC. Amino acids: CASSVQDEQFF.

This clonotype was found a few times. The V gene is TRBV7-9, the J gene TRBJ1-2; 7 bases fit TRBD1. Germline CDR1 SEHNR, CDR2 FQNEAQ (reference sequence). The CDR3 runs to 12 residues. J lost 6 bases, V lost 5 bases, and 3 bases had no gene match. This CDR3 reads CASSIGQDGYTF. In DNA form, the CDR3 reads TGTGCCAGCAGCATAGGACAGGATGGCTACACCTTC.

This clonotype came up many times. J is TRBJ1-2 and V is TRBV10-3; D remains unclear. This CDR3 has 17 amino acids. CDR1 and CDR2 (germline): ENHRY, SYGVKD. V lost 2 bases and J 8 bases, leaving 24 bases between the germline ends. The CDR3 loop reads CAISETSRSSTVAGYTF. CDR3 nucleotides: TGTGCCATCAGTGAGACTTCAAGGTCCTCTACGGTAGCGGGCTACACCTTC.

This clonotype was seen at least ten times. The J gene is TRBJ1-6, the V gene TRBV10-3, with D possibly matching TRBD1 (5 bases). V gave up 11 bases and J gave up 0 bases, with 8 bases separating them. Germline V gene data show CDR1 as ENHRY and CDR2 as SYGVKD. CDR3 length: 13 amino acids. The CDR3 DNA reads TGTGCCGGGGGGAGCTCCTATAATTCACCCCTCCACTTT. Translated: CAGGSSYNSPLHF.

This clonotype occurred many times. This rearrangement joins TRBV20-1 to TRBJ1-1; D is undetermined. Looked up from germline, CDR1 is DFQATT and CDR2 is SNEGSKA (reference sequence). Trimming pared 1 base from V and 0 bases from J, leaving 6 bases between. This CDR3 has 13 residues. CDR3 nucleotide sequence: TGCAGTGCTAGAGCCAGCATGAACACTGAAGCTTTCTTT. It codes for CSARASMNTEAFF.

This clonotype appeared many times. The chain employs TRBV15 and TRBJ1-5; unclear D gene. Per germline, CDR1 LNHNV and CDR2 YYDKDF (reference sequence). Trimming left V 1 base short and J 3 bases short, with 13 bases between. This CDR3 is built from 16 residues. Here the CDR3 DNA reads TGTGCCACCAGCAGAGTTGGCCAGAGATCCAATCAGCCCCAGCATTTT. This codes for CATSRVGQRSNQPQHF.

On this clonotype itself: A single base separates this from a much larger clone, so it may be a read error. V usage is TRBV11-3 and J usage is TRBJ2-5; a weak D match, TRBD1 (6 bases). This CDR3 is built from 15 residues. Germline CDR1 and CDR2: SGHNT and YENEEA. V was shortened by 5 bases and J by 2 bases, with 15 bases between the two germline ends. CDR3 bases: TGTGCCAGCAGCATCTCCGCGACAGGACAAGAGACCCAGTACTTC. It translates to CASSISATGQETQYF.

This clonotype was seen only a few times. The chain carries TRBV30 and TRBJ1-2; 8 nucleotides match TRBD1. Germline-derived CDR1 and CDR2 are GTSNPN and SVGIG (reference sequence). The CDR3 sequence is 14 residues long. The ends lost 5 bases at V and 6 bases at J; junction bases unmatched: 11. Here the CDR3 reads CAWLIDRGRDGYTF. The CDR3 nucleotides are TGTGCCTGGCTCATTGACAGGGGAAGAGATGGCTACACCTTC.

Many counts were recorded for this clonotype. The chain has TRBV6-1 and TRBJ1-1, with 9 bases matching TRBD1. V trimming: 6 bases; J trimming: 3 bases; junction bases outside the gene matches: 5. The V gene's germline CDR1 is MNHNS and CDR2 SASEGT. The CDR3 is made up of 14 amino acids. The CDR3 coding sequence is TGTGCCAGCAGCCTAGACAGGGGGGACACTGAAGCTTTCTTT. It specifies CASSLDRGDTEAFF.